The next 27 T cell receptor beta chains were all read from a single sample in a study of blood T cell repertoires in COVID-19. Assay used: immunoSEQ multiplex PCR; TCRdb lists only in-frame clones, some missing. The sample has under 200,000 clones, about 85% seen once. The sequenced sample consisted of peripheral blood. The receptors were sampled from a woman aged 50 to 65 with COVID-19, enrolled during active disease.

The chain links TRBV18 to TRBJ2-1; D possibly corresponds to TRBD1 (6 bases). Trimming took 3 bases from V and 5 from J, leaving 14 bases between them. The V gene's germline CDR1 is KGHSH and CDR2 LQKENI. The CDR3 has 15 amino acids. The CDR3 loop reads CASSPRRTVHNEQFF. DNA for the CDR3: TGTGCCAGCTCACCGCGAAGGACAGTCCACAATGAGCAGTTCTTC. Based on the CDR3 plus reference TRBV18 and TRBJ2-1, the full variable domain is NAGVMQNPRHLVRRRGQEARLRCSPMKGHSHVYWYRQLPEEGLKFMVYLQKENIIDESGMPKERFSAEFPKEGPSILRIQQVVRGDSAAYFCASSPRRTVHNEQFFGPGTRLTVL.

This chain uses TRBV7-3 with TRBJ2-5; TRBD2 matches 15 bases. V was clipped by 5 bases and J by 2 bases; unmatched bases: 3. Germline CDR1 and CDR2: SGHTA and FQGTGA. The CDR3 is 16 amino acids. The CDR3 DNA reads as TGTGCCAGCAGCACCGGACTAGCGGGGGGGCAAGAGACCCAGTACTTC. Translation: CASSTGLAGGQETQYF.

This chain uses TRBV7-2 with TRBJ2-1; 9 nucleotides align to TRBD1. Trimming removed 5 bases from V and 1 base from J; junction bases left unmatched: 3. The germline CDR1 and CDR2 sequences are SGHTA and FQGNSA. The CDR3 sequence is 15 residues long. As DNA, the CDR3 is TGTGCCAGCAGCGTACAGGGGGCATCCTACAATGAGCAGTTCTTC. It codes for CASSVQGASYNEQFF.

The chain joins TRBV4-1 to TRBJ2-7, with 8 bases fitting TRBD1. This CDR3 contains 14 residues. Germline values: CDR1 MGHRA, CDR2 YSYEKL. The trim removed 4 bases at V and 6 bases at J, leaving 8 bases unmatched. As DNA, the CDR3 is TGCGCCAGCAGCCTGGGTCCAGGGGGCTTCGAGCAGTACTTC. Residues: CASSLGPGGFEQYF.

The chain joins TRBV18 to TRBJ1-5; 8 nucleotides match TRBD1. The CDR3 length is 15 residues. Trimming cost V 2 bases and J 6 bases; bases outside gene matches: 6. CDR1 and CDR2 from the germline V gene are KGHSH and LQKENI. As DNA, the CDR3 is TGTGCCAGCTCACCAGGACAGGGCCGGGTTCAGCCCCAGCATTTT. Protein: CASSPGQGRVQPQHF. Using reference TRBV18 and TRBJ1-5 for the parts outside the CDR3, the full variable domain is NAGVMQNPRHLVRRRGQEARLRCSPMKGHSHVYWYRQLPEEGLKFMVYLQKENIIDESGMPKERFSAEFPKEGPSILRIQQVVRGDSAAYFCASSPGQGRVQPQHFGDGTRLSIL.

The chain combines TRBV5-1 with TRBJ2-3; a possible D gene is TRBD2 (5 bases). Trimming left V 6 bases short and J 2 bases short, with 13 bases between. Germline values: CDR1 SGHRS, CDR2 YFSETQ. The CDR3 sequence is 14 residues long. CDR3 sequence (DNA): TGCGCCAGCATGGACGGAGGACCCACAGATACGCAGTATTTT. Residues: CASMDGGPTDTQYF.

The CDR3 nucleotides read TGTGCCAGCAGTTCACCGGACAGGGGGTCCTACAATGAGCAGTTCTTC. Translating gives CASSSPDRGSYNEQFF. V and J are TRBV27 and TRBJ2-1, with 10 bases aligning to TRBD1. Trimming removed 4 bases from V and 1 base from J; junction bases left unmatched: 4. Germline CDR1 reads MNHEY; CDR2 reads SMNVEV (reference sequence). This CDR3 is 16 amino acids long.

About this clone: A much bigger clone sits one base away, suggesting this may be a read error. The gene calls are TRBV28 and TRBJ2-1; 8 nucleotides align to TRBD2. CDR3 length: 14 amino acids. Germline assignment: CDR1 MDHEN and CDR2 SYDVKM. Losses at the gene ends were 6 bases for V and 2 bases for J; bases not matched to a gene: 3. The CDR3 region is CASSSGGTYNEQFF. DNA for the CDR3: TGTGCCAGCAGCTCGGGGGGGACCTACAATGAGCAGTTCTTC.

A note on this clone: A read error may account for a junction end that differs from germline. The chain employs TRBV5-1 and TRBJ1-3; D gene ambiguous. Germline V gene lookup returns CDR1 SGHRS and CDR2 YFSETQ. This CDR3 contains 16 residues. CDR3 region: CANSLVSHWSGNTIYF. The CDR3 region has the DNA TGCGCCAACAGCTTGGTAAGTCACTGGTCTGGAAACACCATATATTTT. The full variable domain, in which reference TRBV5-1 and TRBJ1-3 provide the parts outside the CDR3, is KAGVTQTPRYLIKTRGQQVTLSCSPISGHRSVSWYQQTPGQGLQFLFEYFSETQRNKGNFPGRFSGRQFSNSRSEMNVSTLELGDSALYLCANSLVSHWSGNTIYFGEGSWLTVV.

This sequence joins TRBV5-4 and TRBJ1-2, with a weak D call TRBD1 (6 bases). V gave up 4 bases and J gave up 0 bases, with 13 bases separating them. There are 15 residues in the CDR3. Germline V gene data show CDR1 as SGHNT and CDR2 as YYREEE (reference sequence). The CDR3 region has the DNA TGTGCCAGCAGCATAAGACAGGAGACTAACTATGGCTACACCTTC. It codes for CASSIRQETNYGYTF.

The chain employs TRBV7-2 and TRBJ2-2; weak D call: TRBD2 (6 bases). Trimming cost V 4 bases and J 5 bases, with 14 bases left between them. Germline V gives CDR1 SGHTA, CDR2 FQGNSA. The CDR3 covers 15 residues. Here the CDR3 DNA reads TGTGCCAGCAGCTCAGTGGCGGCGGGGACCGGGGAGCTGTTTTTT. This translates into CASSSVAAGTGELFF.

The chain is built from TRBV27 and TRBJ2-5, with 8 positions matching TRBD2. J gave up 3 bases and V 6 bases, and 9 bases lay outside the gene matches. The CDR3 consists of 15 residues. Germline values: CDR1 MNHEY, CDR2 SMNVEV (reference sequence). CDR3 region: CASSPGGAREETQYF. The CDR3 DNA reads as TGTGCCAGCAGCCCGGGGGGGGCCCGCGAAGAGACCCAGTACTTC.

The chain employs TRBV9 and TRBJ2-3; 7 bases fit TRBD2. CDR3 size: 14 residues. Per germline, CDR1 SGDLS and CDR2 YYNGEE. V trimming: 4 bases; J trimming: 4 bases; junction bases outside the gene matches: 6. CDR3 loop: CASSTGLVPDTQYF. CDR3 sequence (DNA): TGTGCCAGCAGCACAGGACTAGTCCCAGATACGCAGTATTTT. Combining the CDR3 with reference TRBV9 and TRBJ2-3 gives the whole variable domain DSGVTQTPKHLITATGQRVTLRCSPRSGDLSVYWYQQSLDQGLQFLIQYYNGEERAKGNILERFSAQQFPDLHSELNLSSLELGDSALYFCASSTGLVPDTQYFGPGTRLTVL.

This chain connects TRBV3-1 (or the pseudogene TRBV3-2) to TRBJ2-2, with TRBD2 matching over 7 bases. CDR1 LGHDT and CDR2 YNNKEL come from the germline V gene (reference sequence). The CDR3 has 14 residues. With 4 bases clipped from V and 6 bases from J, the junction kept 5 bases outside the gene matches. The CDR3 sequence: CASSREGRAGELFF. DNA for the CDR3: TGTGCCAGCAGCCGGGAGGGGCGGGCCGGGGAGCTGTTTTTT.

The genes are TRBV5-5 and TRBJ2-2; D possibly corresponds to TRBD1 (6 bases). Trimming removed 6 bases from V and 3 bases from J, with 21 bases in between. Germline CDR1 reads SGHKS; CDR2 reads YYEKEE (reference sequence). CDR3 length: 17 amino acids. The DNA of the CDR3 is TGTGCCAGCACCGGAAGTCCCGGACAGTACTACACCGGGGAGCTGTTTTTT. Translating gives CASTGSPGQYYTGELFF.

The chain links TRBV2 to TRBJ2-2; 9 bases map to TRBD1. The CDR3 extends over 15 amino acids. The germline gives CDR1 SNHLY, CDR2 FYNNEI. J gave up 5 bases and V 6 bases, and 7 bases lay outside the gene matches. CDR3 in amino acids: CASRPGTGQTGELFF. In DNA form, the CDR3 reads TGTGCCAGCAGACCTGGGACAGGGCAGACCGGGGAGCTGTTTTTT.

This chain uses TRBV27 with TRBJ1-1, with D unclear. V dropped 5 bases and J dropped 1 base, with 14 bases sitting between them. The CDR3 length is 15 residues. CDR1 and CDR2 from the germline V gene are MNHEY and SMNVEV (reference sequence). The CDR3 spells CASSPWVAENTEAFF. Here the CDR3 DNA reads TGTGCCAGCAGTCCCTGGGTGGCGGAGAACACTGAAGCTTTCTTT.

The chain's CDR3 is CASSLAGVNSPLHF. As DNA, the CDR3 is TGCGCCAGCAGCTTGGCAGGGGTTAATTCACCCCTCCACTTT. J is TRBJ1-6 and V is TRBV5-1; D possibly corresponds to TRBD1 (6 bases). The CDR3 sequence is 14 residues long. The germline V gene has CDR1 SGHRS and CDR2 YFSETQ. The germline V and J ends were trimmed by 0 bases and 6 bases, with 7 bases remaining between them.

This CDR3 reads CASSPGALATQETQYF. The CDR3 DNA reads as TGTGCCAGCAGCCCCGGGGCGCTAGCGACTCAAGAGACCCAGTACTTC. The chain uses TRBV7-3 and TRBJ2-5, with D possibly being TRBD2 (6 bases). Trimming took off 5 bases at V and 2 bases at J, with 18 bases between the two ends. The germline gives CDR1 SGHTA, CDR2 FQGTGA. The CDR3 loop spans 16 amino acids.

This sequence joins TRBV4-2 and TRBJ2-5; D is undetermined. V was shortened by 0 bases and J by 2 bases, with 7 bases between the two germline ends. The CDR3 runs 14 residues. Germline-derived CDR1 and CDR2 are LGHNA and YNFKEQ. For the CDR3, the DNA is TGTGCCAGCAGCCAAGATGAGCCGCAAGAGACCCAGTACTTC. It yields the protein CASSQDEPQETQYF.

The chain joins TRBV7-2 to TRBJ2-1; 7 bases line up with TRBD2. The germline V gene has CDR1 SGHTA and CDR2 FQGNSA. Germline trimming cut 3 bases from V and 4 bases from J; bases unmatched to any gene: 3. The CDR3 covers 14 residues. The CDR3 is CASSFGGGYNEQFF. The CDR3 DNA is TGTGCCAGCAGCTTCGGCGGGGGTTACAATGAGCAGTTCTTC.

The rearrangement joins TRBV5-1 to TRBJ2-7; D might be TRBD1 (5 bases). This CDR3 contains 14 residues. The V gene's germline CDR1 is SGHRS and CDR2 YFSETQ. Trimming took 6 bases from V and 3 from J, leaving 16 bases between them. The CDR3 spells CASTPSGHLYEQYF. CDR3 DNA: TGCGCCAGCACACCTTCCGGACATCTCTACGAGCAGTACTTC. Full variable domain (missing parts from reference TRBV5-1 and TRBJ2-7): KAGVTQTPRYLIKTRGQQVTLSCSPISGHRSVSWYQQTPGQGLQFLFEYFSETQRNKGNFPGRFSGRQFSNSRSEMNVSTLELGDSALYLCASTPSGHLYEQYFGPGTRLTVT.

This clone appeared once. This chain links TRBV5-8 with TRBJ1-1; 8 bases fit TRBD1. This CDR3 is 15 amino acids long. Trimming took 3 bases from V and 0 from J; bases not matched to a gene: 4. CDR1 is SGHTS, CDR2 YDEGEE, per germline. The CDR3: CASSSQGQVNTEAFF. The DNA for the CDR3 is TGTGCCAGCAGCTCGCAGGGACAGGTGAACACTGAAGCTTTCTTT.

CDR3 protein: CASSQGVREQYF. CDR3 nucleotides: TGTGCCAGCAGCCAGGGGGTGCGCGAGCAGTACTTC. V and J are TRBV12-3 or TRBV12-4 and TRBJ2-7; the match to TRBD1 covers 7 bases. The CDR3 extends over 12 amino acids. The V gene end was trimmed by 6 bases and the J gene end by 6 bases; junction bases not matched to a gene: 5.

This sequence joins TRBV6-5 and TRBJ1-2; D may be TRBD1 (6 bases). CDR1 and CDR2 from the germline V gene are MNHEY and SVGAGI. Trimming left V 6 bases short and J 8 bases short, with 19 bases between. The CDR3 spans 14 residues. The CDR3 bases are TGTGCCAGCAGACCACCGAGCAGGGGCTGGGGCTACACCTTC. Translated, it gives CASRPPSRGWGYTF.

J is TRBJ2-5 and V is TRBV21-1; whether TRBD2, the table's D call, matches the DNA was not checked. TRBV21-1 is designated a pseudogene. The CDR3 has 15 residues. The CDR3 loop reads CASSPTMGGEETQYF. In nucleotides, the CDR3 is TGTGCCAGCAGCCCGACTATGGGGGGGGAAGAGACCCAGTACTTC.

The CDR3 here is CASSAWTGGRYNSPLHF. The DNA of the CDR3 is TGTGCCAGCAGTGCATGGACAGGGGGCCGCTATAATTCACCCCTCCACTTT. The genes are TRBV27 and TRBJ1-6, with TRBD1 matching 11 bases. The CDR3 is made up of 17 amino acids. J was trimmed by 3 bases and V by 5 bases; bases with no gene match: 6. From germline, CDR1 is MNHEY and CDR2 SMNVEV (reference sequence).